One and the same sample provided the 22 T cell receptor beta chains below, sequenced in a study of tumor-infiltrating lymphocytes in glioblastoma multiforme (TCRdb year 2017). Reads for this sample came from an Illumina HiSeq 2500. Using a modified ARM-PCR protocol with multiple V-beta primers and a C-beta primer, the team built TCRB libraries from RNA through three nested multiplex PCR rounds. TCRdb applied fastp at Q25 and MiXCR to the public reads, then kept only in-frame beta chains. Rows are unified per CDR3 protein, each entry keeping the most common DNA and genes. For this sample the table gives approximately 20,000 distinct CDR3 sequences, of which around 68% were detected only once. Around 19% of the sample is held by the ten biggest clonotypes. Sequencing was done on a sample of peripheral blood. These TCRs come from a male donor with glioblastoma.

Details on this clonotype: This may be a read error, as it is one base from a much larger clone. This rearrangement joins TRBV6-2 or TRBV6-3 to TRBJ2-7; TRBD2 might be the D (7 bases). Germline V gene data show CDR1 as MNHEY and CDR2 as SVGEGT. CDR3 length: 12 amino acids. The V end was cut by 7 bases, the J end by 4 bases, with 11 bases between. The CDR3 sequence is CASTRGAYEQYF. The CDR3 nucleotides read TGTGCCAGCACCCGGGGGGCTTACGAGCAGTACTTC.

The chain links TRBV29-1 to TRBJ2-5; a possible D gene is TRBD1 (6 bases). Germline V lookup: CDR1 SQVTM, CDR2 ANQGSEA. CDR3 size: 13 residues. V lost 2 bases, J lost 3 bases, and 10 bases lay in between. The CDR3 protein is CSVENRVKETQYF. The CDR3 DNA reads TGCAGCGTTGAAAACAGGGTAAAAGAGACCCAGTACTTC.

CDR3 DNA sequence: TGCAGCGTGCGGACAGACTCCGAGCAGTACTTC. Translating it yields CSVRTDSEQYF. The chain employs TRBV29-1 and TRBJ2-7; D possibly corresponds to TRBD1 (6 bases). Germline loops: CDR1 SQVTM, CDR2 ANQGSEA. This CDR3 comprises 11 residues. The V and J ends lost 6 bases and 6 bases respectively, with 12 bases between them.

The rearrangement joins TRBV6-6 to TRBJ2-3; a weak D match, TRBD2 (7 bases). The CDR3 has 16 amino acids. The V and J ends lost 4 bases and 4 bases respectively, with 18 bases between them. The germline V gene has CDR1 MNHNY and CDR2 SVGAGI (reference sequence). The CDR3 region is CASSSIKGGASDTQYF. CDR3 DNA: TGTGCCAGCAGTTCGATCAAAGGGGGGGCCTCAGATACGCAGTATTTT.

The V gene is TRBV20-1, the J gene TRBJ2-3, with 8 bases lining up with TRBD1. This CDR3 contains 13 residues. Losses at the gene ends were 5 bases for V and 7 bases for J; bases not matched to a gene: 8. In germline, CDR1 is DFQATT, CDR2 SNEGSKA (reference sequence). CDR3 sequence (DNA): TGCAGTGCTCGTTTCAGGGGGCGAAATACGCAGTATTTT. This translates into CSARFRGRNTQYF.

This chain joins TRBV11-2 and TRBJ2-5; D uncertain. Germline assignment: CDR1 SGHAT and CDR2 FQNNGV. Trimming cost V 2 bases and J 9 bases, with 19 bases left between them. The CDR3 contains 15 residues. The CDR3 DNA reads TGTGCCAGCAGCTTATTGACAAGGGTCTTTGAGTCCCAGTACTTC. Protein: CASSLLTRVFESQYF.

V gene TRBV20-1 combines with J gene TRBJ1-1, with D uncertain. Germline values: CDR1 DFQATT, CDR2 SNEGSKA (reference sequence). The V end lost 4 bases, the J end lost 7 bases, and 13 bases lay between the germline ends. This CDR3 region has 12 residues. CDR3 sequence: CSAKDPILEAFF. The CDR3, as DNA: TGCAGTGCTAAGGACCCTATCCTTGAAGCTTTCTTT.

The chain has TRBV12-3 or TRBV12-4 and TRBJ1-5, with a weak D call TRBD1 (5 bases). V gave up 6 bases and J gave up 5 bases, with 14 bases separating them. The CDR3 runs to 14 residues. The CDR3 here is CASSPTKGDQPQHF. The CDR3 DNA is TGTGCCAGCAGCCCGACAAAAGGGGATCAGCCCCAGCATTTT.

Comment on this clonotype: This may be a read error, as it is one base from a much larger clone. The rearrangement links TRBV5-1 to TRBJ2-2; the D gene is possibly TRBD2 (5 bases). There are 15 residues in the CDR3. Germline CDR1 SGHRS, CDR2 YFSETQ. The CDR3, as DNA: TGCGCCAGCAGCTTGGCTGTCAGTCCATCCGGGAAGCTGTTTTTT. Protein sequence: CASSLAVSPSGKLFF.

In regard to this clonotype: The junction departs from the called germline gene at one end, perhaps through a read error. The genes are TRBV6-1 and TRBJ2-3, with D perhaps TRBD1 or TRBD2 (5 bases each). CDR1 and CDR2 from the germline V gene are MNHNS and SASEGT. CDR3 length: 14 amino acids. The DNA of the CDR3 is TGTGCCAGCGGTGAAAGGGGAGCGGAGGATACGCAGTATTTT. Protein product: CASGERGAEDTQYF.

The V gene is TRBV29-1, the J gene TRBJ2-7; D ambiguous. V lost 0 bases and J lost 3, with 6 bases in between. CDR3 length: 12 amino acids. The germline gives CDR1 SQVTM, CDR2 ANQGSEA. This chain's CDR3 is CSVEDRSYEQYF. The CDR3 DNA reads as TGCAGCGTTGAAGATCGAAGCTACGAGCAGTACTTC.

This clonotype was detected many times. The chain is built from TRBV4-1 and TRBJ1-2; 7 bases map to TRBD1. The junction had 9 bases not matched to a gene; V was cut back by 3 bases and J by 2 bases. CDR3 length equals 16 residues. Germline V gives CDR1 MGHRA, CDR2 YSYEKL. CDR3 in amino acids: CASSQGTATSNYGYTF. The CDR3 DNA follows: TGCGCCAGCAGCCAGGGGACAGCCACGAGCAACTATGGCTACACCTTC.

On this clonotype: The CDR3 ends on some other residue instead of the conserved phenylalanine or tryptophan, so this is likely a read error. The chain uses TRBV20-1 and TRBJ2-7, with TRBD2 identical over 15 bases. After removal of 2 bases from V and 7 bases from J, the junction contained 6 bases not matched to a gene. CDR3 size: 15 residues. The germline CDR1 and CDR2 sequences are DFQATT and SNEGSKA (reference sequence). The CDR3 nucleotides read TGCAGTGCTAGATCAGCCGGGACTAGCGGGGGGGAGCAGTACCTC. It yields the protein CSARSAGTSGGEQYL.

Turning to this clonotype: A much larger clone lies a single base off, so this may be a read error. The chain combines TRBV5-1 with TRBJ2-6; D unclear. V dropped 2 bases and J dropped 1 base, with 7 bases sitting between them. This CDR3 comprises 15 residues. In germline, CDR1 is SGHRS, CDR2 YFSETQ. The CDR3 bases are TGCGCCAGCAGCTTTGGGGTGTCTGGGGCCAACGTCCTGACTTTC. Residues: CASSFGVSGANVLTF. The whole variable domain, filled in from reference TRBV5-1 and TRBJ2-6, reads KAGVTQTPRYLIKTRGQQVTLSCSPISGHRSVSWYQQTPGQGLQFLFEYFSETQRNKGNFPGRFSGRQFSNSRSEMNVSTLELGDSALYLCASSFGVSGANVLTFGAGSRLTVL.

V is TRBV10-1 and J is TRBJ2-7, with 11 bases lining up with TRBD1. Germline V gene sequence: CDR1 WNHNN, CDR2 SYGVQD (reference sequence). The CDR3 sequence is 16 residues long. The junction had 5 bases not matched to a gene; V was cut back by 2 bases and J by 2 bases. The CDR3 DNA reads TGCGCCAGCAGTGAGCGGGGACAGGGGGTCCCCTACGAGCAGTACTTC. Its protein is CASSERGQGVPYEQYF.

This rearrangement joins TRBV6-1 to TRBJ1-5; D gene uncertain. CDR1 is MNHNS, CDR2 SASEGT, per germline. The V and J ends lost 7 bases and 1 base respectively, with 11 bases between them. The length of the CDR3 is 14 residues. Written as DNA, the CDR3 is TGTGCCAGCACTCCTCAGTGGAGCAATCAGCCCCAGCATTTT. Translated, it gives CASTPQWSNQPQHF.

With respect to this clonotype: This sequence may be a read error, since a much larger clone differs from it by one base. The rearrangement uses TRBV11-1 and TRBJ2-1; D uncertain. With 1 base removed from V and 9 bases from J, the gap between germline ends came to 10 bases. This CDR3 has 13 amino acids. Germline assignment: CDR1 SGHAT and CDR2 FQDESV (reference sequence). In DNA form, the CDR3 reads TGTGCCAGCAGCTTAGGCCACTGGTTTGAGCAGTTCTTC. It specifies CASSLGHWFEQFF. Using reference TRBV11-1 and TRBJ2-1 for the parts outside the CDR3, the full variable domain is EAEVAQSPRYKITEKSQAVAFWCDPISGHATLYWYRQILGQGPELLVQFQDESVVDDSQLPKDRFSAERLKGVDSTLKIQPAELGDSAMYLCASSLGHWFEQFFGPGTRLTVL.

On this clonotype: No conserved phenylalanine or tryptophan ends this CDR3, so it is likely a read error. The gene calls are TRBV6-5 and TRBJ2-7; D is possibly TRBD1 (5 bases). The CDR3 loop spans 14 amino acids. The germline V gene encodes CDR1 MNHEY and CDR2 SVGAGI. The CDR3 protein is CAGSNLGDSYEQYL. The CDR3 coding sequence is TGTGCCGGCAGTAACCTAGGGGACTCCTACGAGCAGTACCTC.

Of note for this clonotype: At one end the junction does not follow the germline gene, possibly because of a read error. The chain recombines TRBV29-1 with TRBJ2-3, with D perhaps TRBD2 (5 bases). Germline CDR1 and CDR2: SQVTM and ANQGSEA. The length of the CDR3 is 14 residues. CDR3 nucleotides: TGCTGCGTTGTAGAGGGTTCTAGCACAGATATGCAGTATTTT. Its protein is CCVVEGSSTDMQYF.

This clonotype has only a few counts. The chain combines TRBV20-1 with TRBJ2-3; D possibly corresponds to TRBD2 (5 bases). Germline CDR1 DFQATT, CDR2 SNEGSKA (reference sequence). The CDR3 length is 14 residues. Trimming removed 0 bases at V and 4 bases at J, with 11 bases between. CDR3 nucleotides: TGCAGTGCTAGAGATGCGGAGGCGCCAGATACGCAGTATTTT. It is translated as CSARDAEAPDTQYF.

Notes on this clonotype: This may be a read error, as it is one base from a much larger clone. The CDR3 spells CACARLANTGELFF. The CDR3 bases are TGTGCCTGCGCGCGACTAGCGAACACCGGGGAGCTGTTTTTT. The rearrangement joins TRBV30 to TRBJ2-2; a possible D gene is TRBD2 (6 bases). The CDR3 is 14 amino acids. V dropped 6 bases and J dropped 0 bases, with 11 bases sitting between them. The germline gives CDR1 GTSNPN, CDR2 SVGIG (reference sequence).

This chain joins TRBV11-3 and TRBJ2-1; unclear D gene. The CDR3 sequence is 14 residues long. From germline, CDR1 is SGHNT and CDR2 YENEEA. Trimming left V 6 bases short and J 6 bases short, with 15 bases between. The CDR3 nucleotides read TGTGCCAGCAGTCTGACCTGCGGAATCAATGAGCAGTTCTTC. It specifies CASSLTCGINEQFF.